The subject of this entry is one T cell receptor (beta chain). Profiling relied on immunoSEQ multiplex PCR, and the TCRdb table lists in-frame clones only, not all of them. This table holds 21,000 or so clones, approximately 80% found once. The data belong to a study of sequential checkpoint blockade in melanoma. About the study: First-line arms were nivolumab then ipilimumab, or the reverse, randomized 1:1.

The treatment is: randomized to nivolumab then ipilimumab (arm A) or the reverse (arm B). Patients had received no earlier DNA-damaging chemotherapy. PBMC sorting kept live CD3+CD8+ cells without CD19 or CD56. Here the sequenced sample was CD8+ T cells sorted from blood (inferred from file names), taken from a patient given nivolumab and ipilimumab in sequence. This TCR derives from a human donor with melanoma.

The chain's CDR3 is CASSPTITGSSYNSPLHF. CDR3 nucleotides: TGTGCCAGCAGCCCAACAATCACAGGGAGCTCCTATAATTCACCCCTCCACTTT. V is TRBV7-8 and J is TRBJ1-6; D may be TRBD1 (6 bases). V shed 5 bases and J shed 0 bases, with 17 bases lying between them. Germline V gene data show CDR1 as SGHVS and CDR2 as FQNEAQ. The CDR3 extends over 18 amino acids.